These T cell receptor beta chains were read from a single sample in a study of T-cell reconstitution after alpha-beta-depleted transplantation in children. One entry per CDR3 protein, called by TCRdb with MiXCR from the PCR reads. The data show about 580,000 distinct CDR3 sequences, under 25% seen once. This material consisted of PBMCs, mostly from graft donor cells, taken 360 days after TCRalphabeta/CD19-depleted stem cell transplant. The source of these receptors is a boy less than two years old who had a stem cell transplant for acute myeloid leukemia, so the T cells may come from the graft donor. The CDR3 runs from the conserved cysteine through the conserved F or W. The D gene is left open where the match is weak. Not every row has a clone size; where given, it reads once, few, many or a size class.

TRBJ2-3,TRBD2,.,TRBV5-5,CASSSGGRDTQYF,TGTGCCAGCAGCAGCGGGGGGCGAGATACGCAGTATTTT
TRBJ2-5,.,many,TRBV7-8,CASSHGPGARETQYF,TGTGCCAGCAGCCACGGTCCCGGGGCCCGGGAGACCCAGTACTTC
TRBJ1-5,.,.,TRBV20-1,CSAAGTFSNQPQHF,TGCAGTGCCGCAGGGACTTTTAGCAATCAGCCCCAGCATTTT
TRBJ2-1,.,few,TRBV4-3,CASSQIRDFYNEQFF,TGCGCCAGCAGCCAAATTCGGGACTTCTACAATGAGCAGTTCTTC
TRBJ1-3,.,many,TRBV12-3/TRBV12-4,CASVQSRSGNTIYF,TGTGCCAGCGTACAGAGCCGCTCTGGAAACACCATATATTTT
TRBJ2-3,.,few,TRBV6-1,CASSPLAGRTDTQYF,TGTGCCAGCAGTCCCTTGGCGGGGCGCACAGATACGCAGTATTTT
TRBJ2-7,TRBD1,many,TRBV7-9,CASSFPGQGRYEQYF,TGTGCCAGCAGCTTCCCGGGACAGGGAAGGTACGAGCAGTACTTC
TRBJ2-3,.,.,TRBV29-1,CSVEPAADTQYF,TGCAGCGTTGAACCAGCCGCCGATACGCAGTATTTT
TRBJ2-2,.,.,TRBV12-3/TRBV12-4,CASSWVRAGELFF,TGTGCCAGCAGTTGGGTCAGAGCCGGGGAGCTGTTTTTT
TRBJ2-1,TRBD1,few,TRBV12-3/TRBV12-4,CASRIDRGNNEQFF,TGTGCCAGCAGGATTGACAGGGGCAACAATGAGCAGTTCTTC
TRBJ2-3,TRBD2,.,TRBV27,CASSLSGTSGNTQYF,TGTGCCAGCAGTTTGTCCGGGACTAGCGGGAATACGCAGTATTTT
TRBJ1-6,.,few,TRBV6-5,CASRGGYSPLHF,TGTGCCAGCAGGGGGGGATATTCACCCCTCCACTTT
TRBJ1-2,.,many,TRBV25-1,CASFDYGYTF,TGTGCCAGCTTCGACTATGGCTACACCTTC